Following are 21 T cell receptor beta chains from one sample sequenced in a study of OX40 agonist ivuxolimab in advanced cancers. TCRdb keeps only in-frame clones here, not all; method: immunoSEQ multiplex PCR. The data show some 52,000 clones, about 86% seen once. Sequenced material: CD4+ or CD8+ T cells sorted from blood, taken in a trial of the OX40 agonist ivuxolimab. The source of these receptors is an adult with an advanced solid tumor such as melanoma, head and neck, liver or kidney cancer.

The V and J genes are TRBV6-1 and TRBJ2-5; 9 nucleotides line up with TRBD2. The CDR3 is 15 amino acids. The germline V gene encodes CDR1 MNHNS and CDR2 SASEGT. Germline trimming cut 4 bases from V and 5 bases from J; bases unmatched to any gene: 8. The CDR3 here is CASSVMRGGGETQYF. The CDR3 DNA reads as TGTGCCAGCAGTGTCATGCGGGGGGGCGGGGAGACCCAGTACTTC.

The chain joins TRBV7-3 to TRBJ2-5; the D is unclear. This CDR3 comprises 13 residues. The germline gives CDR1 SGHTA, CDR2 FQGTGA. The ends were cut back, 5 bases at V and 4 bases at J, with 11 bases in the middle. The CDR3 nucleotides read TGTGCCAGCAGCACGTACCTAGGAGAGACCCAGTACTTC. It codes for CASSTYLGETQYF. The variable domain in full, with the rest retrieved from reference TRBV7-3 and TRBJ2-5, is GAGVSQTPSNKVTEKGKYVELRCDPISGHTALYWYRQSLGQGPEFLIYFQGTGAADDSGLPNDRFFAVRPEGSVSTLKIQRTERGDSAVYLCASSTYLGETQYFGPGTRLLVL.

This clone appeared once. The chain uses TRBV10-3 and TRBJ1-1, with a possible D match to TRBD1 (5 bases). In germline, CDR1 is ENHRY, CDR2 SYGVKD. This CDR3 is built from 13 residues. The ends were cut back, 6 bases at V and 3 bases at J, with 11 bases in the middle. In DNA, the CDR3 is TGTGCCATCAGCAAGGGGTTAGACACTGAAGCTTTCTTT. It encodes CAISKGLDTEAFF.

This clone was detected only once. The chain has TRBV19 and TRBJ1-5; the D gene is possibly TRBD1 (6 bases). Between the trimmed V and J ends, which lost 3 bases and 8 bases, there was a span of 14 bases. CDR1 LNHDA and CDR2 SQIVND come from the germline V gene (reference sequence). The CDR3 covers 14 residues. As DNA, the CDR3 is TGTGCCAGTAGTATCGCGGCAGGGGTTGAGCCCCAGCATTTT. Its translation is CASSIAAGVEPQHF.

V usage is TRBV18 and J usage is TRBJ1-4, with D perhaps matching TRBD1 (5 bases). Germline loops: CDR1 KGHSH, CDR2 LQKENI. CDR3 length: 15 amino acids. Between the trimmed V and J ends, which lost 0 bases and 11 bases, there was a span of 16 bases. The CDR3 region has the DNA TGTGCCAGCTCACCACCGACTGTTGGGGGGATCAAACTGTTTTTT. Residues: CASSPPTVGGIKLFF.

J is TRBJ2-5 and V is TRBV2, with TRBD1 matching 7 bases. The V gene's germline CDR1 is SNHLY and CDR2 FYNNEI. The CDR3 contains 12 residues. Trimming at V came to 6 bases and at J to 5 bases, leaving 3 bases not matched to a gene. DNA of the CDR3: TGTGCCAGCAGAAGGGGGCGGGAGACCCAGTACTTC. It specifies CASRRGRETQYF.

The rearrangement uses TRBV5-1 and TRBJ2-5; TRBD1 matches at 7 bases. Germline trimming cut 4 bases from V and 3 bases from J; bases unmatched to any gene: 3. This CDR3 region has 13 residues. Germline V gene sequence: CDR1 SGHRS, CDR2 YFSETQ. The CDR3 DNA sequence: TGCGCCAGCAGCGCCACAGGGGAAGAGACCCAGTACTTC. Protein: CASSATGEETQYF.

This rearrangement joins TRBV11-3 to TRBJ2-7; a weak D match, TRBD2 (7 bases). Trimming pared 5 bases from V and 5 bases from J, leaving 16 bases between. Germline assignment: CDR1 SGHNT and CDR2 YENEEA. The CDR3 totals 14 residues. CDR3 coding DNA: TGTGCCAGCAGCCAAGGGAGGGGGTTAGACGAGCAGTACTTC. Translated, it gives CASSQGRGLDEQYF. The whole variable domain, filled in from reference TRBV11-3 and TRBJ2-7, reads EAGVVQSPRYKIIEKKQPVAFWCNPISGHNTLYWYLQNLGQGPELLIRYENEEAVDDSQLPKDRFSAERLKGVDSTLKIQPAELGDSAVYLCASSQGRGLDEQYFGPGTRLTVT.

V and J are TRBV7-9 and TRBJ2-5, with no clear D. The CDR3 has 13 residues. V shed 1 base and J shed 4 bases, with 7 bases lying between them. The germline CDR1 and CDR2 sequences are SEHNR and FQNEAQ (reference sequence). This CDR3 is CASSLGQLETQYF. CDR3 DNA sequence: TGTGCCAGCAGCTTAGGGCAGCTAGAGACCCAGTACTTC.

The CDR3 region is CASMNQGNTEAFF. CDR3 nucleotide sequence: TGTGCCAGCATGAACCAGGGGAACACTGAAGCTTTCTTT. The V gene is TRBV6-1, the J gene TRBJ1-1; D is perhaps TRBD1 (5 bases). The CDR3 is 13 residues long. V lost 7 bases, J lost 1 base, and 10 bases lay in between. Looked up from germline, CDR1 is MNHNS and CDR2 is SASEGT.

The chain joins TRBV11-2 to TRBJ1-2; tentative D call: TRBD1 (6 bases). This CDR3 contains 14 residues. In germline, CDR1 is SGHAT, CDR2 FQNNGV. Trimming left V 5 bases short and J 4 bases short, with 14 bases between. CDR3: CASSNSGAVYGYTF. The DNA for the CDR3 is TGTGCCAGCAGCAATTCGGGGGCAGTCTATGGCTACACCTTC.

The CDR3 nucleotides read TGTGCCTGGGCCGGGGGGGACAATCAGCCCCAGCATTTT. This encodes CAWAGGDNQPQHF. The chain employs TRBV30 and TRBJ1-5; tentatively, D is TRBD1 (5 bases). The CDR3 has 13 residues. V lost 5 bases and J 3 bases, leaving 11 bases between the germline ends. Germline values: CDR1 GTSNPN, CDR2 SVGIG (reference sequence).

This clone was counted a single time. The chain carries TRBV30 and TRBJ1-2, with TRBD1 identical over 10 bases. The J segment lost 7 bases and the V segment lost 2 bases, leaving 4 bases of the junction unmatched. The CDR3 covers 13 residues. Germline CDR1 reads GTSNPN; CDR2 reads SVGIG (reference sequence). The CDR3 nucleotides are TGTGCCTGGAGTCGGGGGACAGGGGTTGGCTACACCTTC. This codes for CAWSRGTGVGYTF.

The V gene is TRBV14, the J gene TRBJ1-4, with TRBD1 matching 7 bases. This CDR3 comprises 13 residues. CDR1 and CDR2 from the germline V gene are SGHDN and FVKESK. The trim removed 5 bases at V and 7 bases at J, leaving 4 bases unmatched. CDR3: CASSLYRGEKLFF. The CDR3 nucleotides read TGTGCCAGCAGCTTATACAGGGGTGAAAAACTGTTTTTT.

This chain uses TRBV5-1 with TRBJ1-5; 10 bases line up with TRBD1. J lost 8 bases, V lost 0 bases, and 2 bases had no gene match. The CDR3 totals 14 residues. Germline loops: CDR1 SGHRS, CDR2 YFSETQ. In DNA form, the CDR3 reads TGCGCCAGCAGCTTGGGACAGGGGGCTGAGCCCCAGCATTTT. As protein: CASSLGQGAEPQHF.

This sequence joins TRBV5-1 and TRBJ1-1; possible D gene TRBD1, 5 bases. Deletions cut 2 bases from V and 4 bases from J, with 12 bases between. The CDR3 extends over 14 amino acids. CDR1 is SGHRS and CDR2 is YFSETQ in the germline V gene. The CDR3 DNA is TGCGCCAGCAGCTTTAACAGGTTGGGCACTGAAGCTTTCTTT. This sequence encodes CASSFNRLGTEAFF. The full variable domain, with the rest looked up from reference TRBV5-1 and TRBJ1-1, is KAGVTQTPRYLIKTRGQQVTLSCSPISGHRSVSWYQQTPGQGLQFLFEYFSETQRNKGNFPGRFSGRQFSNSRSEMNVSTLELGDSALYLCASSFNRLGTEAFFGQGTRLTVV.

This clone has a single count. The rearrangement links TRBV6-1 to TRBJ1-1; D gene uncertain. The CDR3 totals 12 residues. Germline loops: CDR1 MNHNS, CDR2 SASEGT. V was cut by 5 bases and J by 1 base, with 5 bases left in between. CDR3 region: CASSTENTEAFF. CDR3 coding DNA: TGTGCCAGCAGTACAGAGAACACTGAAGCTTTCTTT.

This sequence joins TRBV7-6 and TRBJ2-7; 8 nucleotides match TRBD1. Germline V gives CDR1 SGHVS, CDR2 FNYEAQ. The CDR3 has 15 residues. With 0 bases clipped from V and 3 bases from J, the junction kept 4 bases outside the gene matches. CDR3 in amino acids: CASSLALGQVYEQYF. CDR3 nucleotides: TGTGCCAGCAGCTTAGCGCTGGGACAGGTCTACGAGCAGTACTTC.

The chain employs TRBV18 and TRBJ2-7; tentatively, D is TRBD2 (5 bases). V was shortened by 3 bases and J by 1 base, with 7 bases between the two germline ends. There are 13 residues in the CDR3. Germline V gene sequence: CDR1 KGHSH, CDR2 LQKENI. The CDR3 is CASSPPGSYEQYF. The CDR3 DNA reads as TGTGCCAGCTCACCGCCGGGATCCTACGAGCAGTACTTC. Complete variable domain (other parts from reference TRBV18 and TRBJ2-7): NAGVMQNPRHLVRRRGQEARLRCSPMKGHSHVYWYRQLPEEGLKFMVYLQKENIIDESGMPKERFSAEFPKEGPSILRIQQVVRGDSAAYFCASSPPGSYEQYFGPGTRLTVT.

This chain links TRBV6-1 with TRBJ1-1; 7 nucleotides match TRBD1. The CDR3 is 19 residues long. CDR1 and CDR2 from the germline V gene are MNHNS and SASEGT. The V and J ends lost 4 bases and 3 bases, in that order; junction bases with no gene match: 20. The CDR3, as DNA: TGTGCCAGCAGTGCCCCCGGGGTAAGGGGGCCGGGATCCTACACTGAAGCTTTCTTT. Its protein is CASSAPGVRGPGSYTEAFF.

This rearrangement joins TRBV6-5 to TRBJ2-2; D is uncertain. Deletions cut 2 bases from V and 1 base from J, with 8 bases between. Germline values: CDR1 MNHEY, CDR2 SVGAGI. The CDR3 has 15 residues. The CDR3 is CASSYGMGNTGELFF. In DNA form, the CDR3 reads TGTGCCAGCAGTTACGGAATGGGGAACACCGGGGAGCTGTTTTTT.